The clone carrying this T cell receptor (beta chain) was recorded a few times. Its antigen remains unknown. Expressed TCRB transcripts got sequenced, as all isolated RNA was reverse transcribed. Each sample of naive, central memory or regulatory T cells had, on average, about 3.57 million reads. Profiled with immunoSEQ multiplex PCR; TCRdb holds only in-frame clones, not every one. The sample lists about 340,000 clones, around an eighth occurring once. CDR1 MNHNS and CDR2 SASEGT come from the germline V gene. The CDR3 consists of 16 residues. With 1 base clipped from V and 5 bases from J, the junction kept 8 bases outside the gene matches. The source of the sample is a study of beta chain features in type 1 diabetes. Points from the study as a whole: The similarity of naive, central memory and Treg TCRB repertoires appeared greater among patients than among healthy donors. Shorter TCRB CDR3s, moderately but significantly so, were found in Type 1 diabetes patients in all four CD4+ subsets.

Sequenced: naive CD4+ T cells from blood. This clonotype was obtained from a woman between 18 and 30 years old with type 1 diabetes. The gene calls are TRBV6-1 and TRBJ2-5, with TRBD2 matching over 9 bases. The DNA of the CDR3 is TGTGCCAGCAGTGAAGTCATAGCGGGAGCGTGGGAGACCCAGTACTTC. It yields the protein CASSEVIAGAWETQYF.